This passage covers 10 T cell receptor beta chains from one sample sequenced in a study of blood T cell repertoires in COVID-19. Profiled with immunoSEQ multiplex PCR; TCRdb holds only in-frame clones, not every one. This table holds fewer than 85,000 clones, about nine tenths found once. The specimen sequenced was peripheral blood. All receptors derive from a man aged 45-65 years with active COVID-19.

The V gene is TRBV7-2, the J gene TRBJ2-2; 8 bases line up with TRBD1. The CDR3 loop spans 16 amino acids. V lost 5 bases, J lost 1 base, and 6 bases stayed unmatched. Germline values: CDR1 SGHTA, CDR2 FQGNSA. CDR3 residues: CASSPLDRVNTGELFF. The CDR3, as DNA: TGTGCCAGCAGCCCTTTGGACAGGGTGAACACCGGGGAGCTGTTTTTT.

This chain links TRBV6-5 with TRBJ2-2; TRBD2 aligns across 12 bases. CDR1 and CDR2 (germline): MNHEY, SVGAGI. The V segment lost 6 bases and the J segment 4 bases; nucleotides outside the gene matches: 3. This CDR3 region has 15 residues. The DNA of the CDR3 is TGTGCCAGCAGCCCGGGACTAGCGGGCACCGGGGAGCTGTTTTTT. Translation: CASSPGLAGTGELFF.

This chain links TRBV29-1 with TRBJ1-2; D is unresolved. The CDR3 runs 13 residues. Germline values: CDR1 SQVTM, CDR2 ANQGSEA. The V end lost 6 bases, the J end lost 4 bases, and 15 bases lay between the germline ends. CDR3: CSVRQEETYGYTF. CDR3 nucleotides: TGCAGCGTCCGGCAGGAAGAAACCTATGGCTACACCTTC.

The chain recombines TRBV5-1 with TRBJ1-6, with TRBD1 matching over 9 bases. The V and J ends lost 3 bases and 7 bases, in that order; junction bases with no gene match: 14. This CDR3 has 18 amino acids. Germline CDR1 SGHRS, CDR2 YFSETQ. CDR3 loop: CASSSHIGTGTSNSPLHF. CDR3 bases: TGCGCCAGCAGCTCACATATCGGGACAGGGACTTCGAATTCACCCCTCCACTTT.

The chain has TRBV19 and TRBJ2-1; 9 bases line up with TRBD2. Germline loops: CDR1 LNHDA, CDR2 SQIVND (reference sequence). The trim removed 6 bases at V and 9 bases at J, leaving 9 bases unmatched. The CDR3 is 14 amino acids. The DNA of the CDR3 is TGTGCCAGTAGGGCTAGCGGGATCGTTGGTGAGCAGTTCTTC. This encodes CASRASGIVGEQFF.

V is TRBV29-1 and J is TRBJ2-3; tentative D call: TRBD2 (7 bases). The V and J ends lost 7 bases and 4 bases respectively, with 12 bases between them. Looked up from germline, CDR1 is SQVTM and CDR2 is ANQGSEA. This CDR3 contains 12 residues. The chain's CDR3 is CSGGGGADTQYF. The CDR3 bases are TGCAGCGGGGGAGGGGGGGCAGATACGCAGTATTTT.

The CDR3 DNA is TGTGCCAGCAGTTACTACGGACAGGGTAACGAGCAGTACTTC. Its translation is CASSYYGQGNEQYF. This rearrangement joins TRBV6-5 to TRBJ2-7, with 8 bases matching TRBD1. CDR3 length: 14 amino acids. The junction had 4 bases not matched to a gene; V was cut back by 1 base and J by 5 bases. CDR1 MNHEY and CDR2 SVGAGI come from the germline V gene.

V is TRBV19 and J is TRBJ1-5; D unclear. The germline V and J ends were trimmed by 2 bases and 1 base, with 9 bases remaining between them. Germline V gene sequence: CDR1 LNHDA, CDR2 SQIVND (reference sequence). The CDR3 is made up of 15 amino acids. The CDR3 spells CASSIPNRSNQPQHF. Here the CDR3 DNA reads TGTGCCAGTAGTATACCCAACCGGAGCAATCAGCCCCAGCATTTT.

CDR3 in amino acids: CASSLRSGALQETQYF. The CDR3 DNA follows: TGTGCCAGCAGCTTACGGAGCGGGGCCCTCCAAGAGACCCAGTACTTC. The chain employs TRBV7-6 and TRBJ2-5; 7 nucleotides align to TRBD2. With 2 bases clipped from V and 1 base from J, the junction kept 7 bases outside the gene matches. CDR1 is SGHVS and CDR2 is FNYEAQ in the germline V gene. This CDR3 comprises 16 residues.

DNA for the CDR3: TGTGCCAGCAGTTCCCTCGGACTAGTCACCGGCACAGATACGCAGTATTTT. As protein: CASSSLGLVTGTDTQYF. The chain links TRBV28 to TRBJ2-3, with 7 nucleotides matching TRBD2. Per germline, CDR1 MDHEN and CDR2 SYDVKM. The CDR3 loop spans 17 amino acids. Trimming at V came to 4 bases and at J to 1 base, leaving 11 bases not matched to a gene.